Listed below are T cell receptor beta chains from one sample, sequenced in a study of radiotherapy plus CTLA-4 blockade in lung cancer. The assay was immunoSEQ multiplex PCR, and TCRdb's table has in-frame clones only and misses some. There are around 130,000 clones in the sample; 70% to 90% occur only once, and 6.9% lies in the top ten. The sample here was peripheral blood, taken from a patient treated with radiotherapy plus ipilimumab. The receptor set was obtained from a human donor with non-small cell lung cancer that progressed on radiotherapy plus ipilimumab. The conserved cysteine and the conserved F or W are not part of the CDR3 here. Each record gives: V gene, D gene, CDR3 length, J gene, CDR3 protein. D genes are given only for firm matches.

V gene: TRBV2; D gene: -; CDR3 length: 12; J gene: TRBJ1-5; CDR3 protein: ASSELSGNQPQH
V gene: TRBV2; D gene: TRBD2; CDR3 length: 13; J gene: TRBJ2-1; CDR3 protein: ASSEGGVGRNEQF
V gene: TRBV30; D gene: -; CDR3 length: 11; J gene: TRBJ1-2; CDR3 protein: ACPVRANYGYT
V gene: TRBV2; D gene: -; CDR3 length: 12; J gene: TRBJ2-2; CDR3 protein: ASSVGHNTGELF
V gene: TRBV11-3; D gene: TRBD2; CDR3 length: 14; J gene: TRBJ2-1; CDR3 protein: ASSPPSGTSYNEQF
V gene: TRBV14; D gene: -; CDR3 length: 15; J gene: TRBJ2-2; CDR3 protein: ASSQDRGYLNTGELF
V gene: TRBV5-5; D gene: TRBD1; CDR3 length: 14; J gene: TRBJ1-5; CDR3 protein: ASSPQGGLVLQPQH
V gene: TRBV7-9; D gene: TRBD1; CDR3 length: 13; J gene: TRBJ1-4; CDR3 protein: ASSPSDRGREKLF
V gene: TRBV27; D gene: TRBD1; CDR3 length: 10; J gene: TRBJ2-3; CDR3 protein: ASSPTGYTQY
V gene: TRBV29-1; D gene: TRBD1; CDR3 length: 12; J gene: TRBJ2-1; CDR3 protein: SVGGTGDPNEQF
V gene: TRBV11-3; D gene: TRBD1; CDR3 length: 16; J gene: TRBJ1-2; CDR3 protein: ASSLGGPGQAQTYGYT
V gene: TRBV6-1; D gene: TRBD1; CDR3 length: 10; J gene: TRBJ2-7; CDR3 protein: ASRDRGYEQY
V gene: TRBV6-5; D gene: TRBD1; CDR3 length: 12; J gene: TRBJ1-2; CDR3 protein: ASSYRDSYYGYT
V gene: TRBV19; D gene: -; CDR3 length: 12; J gene: TRBJ2-7; CDR3 protein: ASSGRGIPGEQY
V gene: TRBV11-2; D gene: -; CDR3 length: 9; J gene: TRBJ2-7; CDR3 protein: ASSLSREQY
V gene: TRBV5-1; D gene: -; CDR3 length: 12; J gene: TRBJ2-2; CDR3 protein: ASSPSQGTGELF
V gene: TRBV6-5; D gene: -; CDR3 length: 12; J gene: TRBJ2-2; CDR3 protein: ASRRRKPTGELF
V gene: TRBV25-1; D gene: -; CDR3 length: 13; J gene: TRBJ2-2; CDR3 protein: ASSVLGDNTGELF
V gene: TRBV5-1; D gene: TRBD2; CDR3 length: 14; J gene: TRBJ2-1; CDR3 protein: ASSLEGGRAWDEQF
V gene: TRBV19; D gene: -; CDR3 length: 11; J gene: TRBJ1-1; CDR3 protein: ASNSLVVTEAF
V gene: TRBV2; D gene: TRBD2; CDR3 length: 13; J gene: TRBJ2-3; CDR3 protein: ASGGGRAGTDTQY
V gene: TRBV12-5; D gene: TRBD2; CDR3 length: 11; J gene: TRBJ2-3; CDR3 protein: ASGLAGRPTQY
V gene: TRBV6-1; D gene: -; CDR3 length: 11; J gene: TRBJ2-7; CDR3 protein: ASGALVSSEQY